This TCR beta chain was documented in a study of T-cell reconstitution after alpha-beta-depleted transplantation in children. Unique molecular identifiers were used in preparing the TCRbeta library. TCRdb independently ran MiXCR on the PCR reads; one entry per CDR3 protein. The top ten clones hold 2% to 2.5% of a sample with 500,000 or so distinct CDR3 sequences, approximately 32% of them seen once. V was pared by 1 base and J by 2 bases, with 12 bases between. This CDR3 has 16 residues. Germline V lookup: CDR1 LGHDT, CDR2 YNNKEL (reference sequence). The source is a human donor who donated a stem cell graft to a child with aplastic anemia. The source material was PBMCs from the stem cell graft donor, sampled from the stem cell graft. The rearrangement joins TRBV3-1 to TRBJ2-1; a weak D match, TRBD2 (5 bases). CDR3: CASSQVGGGPYNEQFF. The CDR3 bases are TGTGCCAGCAGCCAAGTGGGCGGAGGCCCCTACAATGAGCAGTTCTTC.